The T cell receptor beta chain described here comes from a study of T-cell memory formation after mild COVID-19. Study-level findings and limits: Of the contracting clones, CD4+ ones lay mainly in CM and EM, and CD8+ ones in EMRA. Confirmation was lacking for SARS-CoV-2 specificity of second-wave clones that peaked on day 37. Clones shrinking from day 15 to 85 showed even CD4/CD8 mixes; later expanders tilted CD4+.

After removal of 5 bases from V and 2 bases from J, the junction contained 8 bases not matched to a gene. Germline assignment: CDR1 SNHLY and CDR2 FYNNEI. The CDR3 contains 16 residues. One entry per CDR3 protein, called by TCRdb with MiXCR from the 5' RACE reads. The repertoire has more than 450,000 distinct CDR3 sequences, approximately 18% of them found once; the top ten carry 9.5% to 15%. This clonotype occurred a few times. What it binds is unknown. V gene TRBV2 combines with J gene TRBJ2-2, with TRBD2 identical over 7 bases. The TCR originated in an adult woman who had mild COVID-19 (a few samples of this study predate the infection). Cell type and time point are not known. The sample taken for sequencing was PBMCs or a T cell subset sorted from them (not recorded which). The CDR3 sequence is CASSKRGPINTGELFF. The CDR3 DNA follows: TGTGCCAGCAGTAAGCGGGGACCGATAAACACCGGGGAGCTGTTTTTT.